These 22 T cell receptor beta chains were sequenced from one sample in a study of shared clonotypes between healthy human individuals. The repertoire was sequenced with immunoSEQ multiplex PCR; TCRdb's copy has only in-frame clones and lacks some. The sample records hundreds of thousands of clones, 75% to 85% being singletons. The specimen sequenced was PBMCs. The receptor set was obtained from a woman aged 40 to 55 in good health. Some clones in this sample may be carry-over from other donors' samples.

This clone appeared a single time. The CDR3 region is CASSASGTSTYEQYF. For the CDR3, the DNA is TGTGCCAGCAGCGCATCCGGGACTAGCACCTACGAGCAGTACTTC. J is TRBJ2-7 and V is TRBV6-5, with 9 bases lining up with TRBD2. With 6 bases clipped from V and 2 bases from J, the junction kept 8 bases outside the gene matches. The CDR3 extends over 15 amino acids. Germline values: CDR1 MNHEY, CDR2 SVGAGI.

V is TRBV10-3 and J is TRBJ2-1, with D perhaps TRBD2 (5 bases). Trimming took 2 bases from V and 3 from J, leaving 5 bases between them. This CDR3 contains 13 residues. Germline V gene lookup returns CDR1 ENHRY and CDR2 SYGVKD. CDR3 in amino acids: CAISERDYNEQFF. CDR3 nucleotides: TGTGCCATCAGTGAGCGGGACTACAATGAGCAGTTCTTC.

The J gene is TRBJ2-7, the V gene TRBV5-4; D not certain. CDR1 and CDR2 from the germline V gene are SGHNT and YYREEE (reference sequence). The CDR3 is made up of 14 amino acids. The germline V and J ends were trimmed by 4 bases and 2 bases, with 13 bases remaining between them. The CDR3 loop is CASSRDSRAYEQYF. The CDR3 DNA is TGTGCCAGCAGCCGTGACTCACGGGCCTACGAGCAGTACTTC. Combining the CDR3 with reference TRBV5-4 and TRBJ2-7 gives the whole variable domain ETGVTQSPTHLIKTRGQQVTLRCSSQSGHNTVSWYQQALGQGPQFIFQYYREEENGRGNFPPRFSGLQFPNYSSELNVNALELDDSALYLCASSRDSRAYEQYFGPGTRLTVT.

This clone was seen a handful of times. The identical CDR3 is also encoded by other nucleotide sequences in the sample. The rearrangement uses TRBV5-4 and TRBJ2-4, with D possibly being TRBD1 (6 bases). The ends were cut back, 2 bases at V and 2 bases at J, with 8 bases in the middle. There are 14 residues in the CDR3. CDR1 SGHNT and CDR2 YYREEE come from the germline V gene (reference sequence). CDR3: CASSFQGSKNIQYF. The CDR3 DNA reads TGTGCCAGCAGCTTCCAGGGGTCCAAAAACATTCAGTACTTC. Full variable domain (missing parts from reference TRBV5-4 and TRBJ2-4): ETGVTQSPTHLIKTRGQQVTLRCSSQSGHNTVSWYQQALGQGPQFIFQYYREEENGRGNFPPRFSGLQFPNYSSELNVNALELDDSALYLCASSFQGSKNIQYFGAGTRLSVL.

This clone has more than one count but fewer than ten. The chain is built from TRBV7-2 and TRBJ1-2, with 10 bases aligning to TRBD1. Germline-derived CDR1 and CDR2 are SGHTA and FQGNSA. The J segment lost 4 bases and the V segment lost 4 bases, leaving 6 bases of the junction unmatched. The CDR3 totals 15 residues. CDR3: CASSSRQGAGYGYTF. The CDR3 nucleotides are TGTGCCAGCAGCTCAAGACAGGGGGCCGGCTATGGCTACACCTTC.

The gene calls are TRBV30 and TRBJ1-2; 10 bases are shared with TRBD1. Germline trimming cut 5 bases from V and 2 bases from J; bases unmatched to any gene: 14. CDR1 and CDR2 from the germline V gene are GTSNPN and SVGIG (reference sequence). The CDR3 sequence is 17 residues long. CDR3 nucleotides: TGTGCCTGGGGTGGGCTATACCCGGGACAGGGGAACTATGGCTACACCTTC. This sequence encodes CAWGGLYPGQGNYGYTF.

The chain carries TRBV19 and TRBJ2-5; perhaps TRBD2 as D (6 bases). This CDR3 spans 13 amino acids. The germline V gene encodes CDR1 LNHDA and CDR2 SQIVND (reference sequence). V shed 2 bases and J shed 5 bases, with 9 bases lying between them. CDR3 protein: CASSIQSGETQYF. CDR3 nucleotide sequence: TGTGCCAGTAGTATACAAAGCGGGGAGACCCAGTACTTC.

The J gene is TRBJ1-3, the V gene TRBV5-4, with D tentatively TRBD1 (6 bases). Trimming cost V 0 bases and J 2 bases, with 6 bases left between them. This CDR3 is built from 14 residues. Germline V lookup: CDR1 SGHNT, CDR2 YYREEE (reference sequence). CDR3 residues: CASSLDRAGNTIYF. The DNA for the CDR3 is TGTGCCAGCAGCTTGGACAGGGCTGGAAACACCATATATTTT.

This clone showed up just once. This sequence joins TRBV7-2 and TRBJ2-1, with D tentatively TRBD2 (5 bases). The V end was cut by 5 bases, the J end by 0 bases, with 8 bases between. Germline CDR1 is SGHTA and CDR2 is FQGNSA. CDR3 size: 14 residues. The CDR3: CASSPSGSYNEQFF. The CDR3, as DNA: TGTGCCAGCAGCCCGAGCGGCTCCTACAATGAGCAGTTCTTC.

This clone was seen a handful of times. The rearrangement links TRBV7-9 to TRBJ2-2; possible D gene TRBD2, 6 bases. The CDR3 is 16 amino acids. Trimming shortened V by 2 bases and J by 1 base, and 11 bases separated the two germline ends. Germline V CDR1 and CDR2: SEHNR, FQNEAQ (reference sequence). CDR3 region: CASSLFRGGNTGELFF. As DNA, the CDR3 is TGTGCCAGCAGCTTATTCCGGGGAGGGAACACCGGGGAGCTGTTTTTT.

Remarks on this clone: In the same sample, other DNA sequences code for this CDR3. CDR3 nucleotides: TGTGCCAGCAGTCCAAGGACTAGCGGAGAGACCCAGTACTTC. Protein: CASSPRTSGETQYF. V and J are TRBV7-2 and TRBJ2-5; TRBD2 matches at 10 bases. Germline V CDR1 and CDR2: SGHTA, FQGNSA. The CDR3 covers 14 residues. V was pared by 6 bases and J by 4 bases, with 5 bases of the junction left unmatched.

The chain couples TRBV5-4 to TRBJ2-5, with 7 bases fitting TRBD2. V dropped 4 bases and J dropped 5; count of bases not matched to a gene: 14. Germline V gives CDR1 SGHNT, CDR2 YYREEE (reference sequence). This CDR3 contains 16 residues. The CDR3: CASSRATSAGGETQYF. The CDR3 DNA reads as TGTGCCAGCAGCCGAGCTACTAGCGCCGGGGGTGAGACCCAGTACTTC.

This sequence joins TRBV7-2 and TRBJ2-7; tentative D call: TRBD1 (6 bases). The V gene's germline CDR1 is SGHTA and CDR2 FQGNSA. V lost 5 bases to trimming and J lost 2 bases, with 22 bases between them. The length of the CDR3 is 17 residues. The CDR3 DNA follows: TGTGCCAGCAGCCTTGAGGGGCCTGGGACACCCCCCTACGAGCAGTACTTC. It encodes CASSLEGPGTPPYEQYF.

The rearrangement joins TRBV2 to TRBJ2-3, with 8 positions matching TRBD1. V was clipped by 9 bases and J by 5 bases; unmatched bases: 13. This CDR3 region has 15 residues. From germline, CDR1 is SNHLY and CDR2 FYNNEI. CDR3 coding DNA: TGTGCCAGTCAGAAACTCAGGGGGCTTGGAGATACGCAGTATTTT. Translation: CASQKLRGLGDTQYF.

The chain combines TRBV4-1 with TRBJ2-1; TRBD2 matches at 7 bases. Unmatched junction bases numbered 10, after V lost 4 bases and J lost 4 bases. In germline, CDR1 is MGHRA, CDR2 YSYEKL. This CDR3 comprises 16 residues. The CDR3 DNA sequence: TGCGCCAGCAGCCTCCCGGGTGAAGCGGGATACAATGAGCAGTTCTTC. Protein sequence: CASSLPGEAGYNEQFF.

V and J are TRBV18 and TRBJ2-5; 7 bases line up with TRBD1. Germline assignment: CDR1 KGHSH and CDR2 LQKENI. The J segment lost 2 bases and the V segment lost 6 bases, leaving 3 bases of the junction unmatched. This CDR3 contains 13 residues. The DNA of the CDR3 is TGTGCCAGCTCCTCGACAGGGCAAGAGACCCAGTACTTC. Amino acids: CASSSTGQETQYF.

The CDR3 spells CASGGTSLNNEQFF. The CDR3 nucleotides are TGTGCCAGCGGGGGGACTAGCTTAAACAATGAGCAGTTCTTC. This chain uses TRBV7-9 with TRBJ2-1, with TRBD2 matching over 9 bases. The germline gives CDR1 SEHNR, CDR2 FQNEAQ (reference sequence). There are 14 residues in the CDR3. The J segment lost 5 bases and the V segment lost 8 bases, leaving 7 bases of the junction unmatched.

This clone was seen ten or more times. This chain's CDR3 is CASSPGRVETGELFF. CDR3 in DNA: TGTGCCAGCTCCCCAGGGAGGGTCGAGACCGGGGAGCTGTTTTTT. The chain joins TRBV28 to TRBJ2-2, with 7 nucleotides matching TRBD2. Trimming removed 8 bases from V and 5 bases from J; junction bases left unmatched: 11. The germline V gene has CDR1 MDHEN and CDR2 SYDVKM. The CDR3 contains 15 residues.

The V gene is TRBV11-3, the J gene TRBJ1-2; perhaps TRBD1 as D (5 bases). Germline CDR1 reads SGHNT; CDR2 reads YENEEA. V lost 7 bases, J lost 6 bases, and 18 bases lay in between. CDR3 length: 14 residues. CDR3 sequence reads: CASTSRKGPDGYTF. The CDR3 coding sequence is TGTGCCAGCACCTCTAGGAAGGGGCCCGATGGCTACACCTTC.

Remarks on this clone: Since a far larger clone is one base different, this is likely a read error. The chain employs TRBV30 and TRBJ2-7; no firm D call. The J call may not be correct, given that the DNA end is closer to TRBJ2-1. The CDR3 covers 12 residues. CDR1 and CDR2 from the germline V gene are GTSNPN and SVGIG (reference sequence). The CDR3 nucleotides are TGTGCCTGGAGTGACACGAGCCCTGGGCAGTTCTTC. Its protein product is CAWSDTSPGQFF.

The chain has TRBV28 and TRBJ1-2; TRBD1 might be the D (5 bases). The V and J ends lost 6 bases and 8 bases respectively, with 16 bases between them. This CDR3 spans 13 amino acids. Germline assignment: CDR1 MDHEN and CDR2 SYDVKM. CDR3 loop: CASSPGRYGGYTF. The CDR3 nucleotides read TGTGCCAGCAGCCCGGGACGGTATGGGGGCTACACCTTC.

This rearrangement joins TRBV29-1 to TRBJ2-7, with 8 nucleotides matching TRBD1. Trimming cost V 6 bases and J 2 bases; bases outside gene matches: 12. CDR3 length equals 15 residues. Germline V gene sequence: CDR1 SQVTM, CDR2 ANQGSEA. The CDR3 coding sequence is TGCAGCGTCCTCCGGACAGGGCGGGGAACCTACGAGCAGTACTTC. This translates into CSVLRTGRGTYEQYF.